This T cell receptor beta chain was sequenced in a study of identical twins. cDNA molecules carried unique molecular identifiers, and template switching added a universal primer site. MiXCR was run by TCRdb on the 5' RACE reads, yielding one entry per CDR3 protein. This sample has 700,000 or so distinct CDR3 sequences, with 8.5% to 9% found just once. CDR3 length: 14 residues. Germline CDR1 SGHDN, CDR2 FVKESK. The germline V and J ends were trimmed by 6 bases and 2 bases, with 11 bases remaining between them. In its sample, this clonotype was seen a few times. Its antigen is as yet unknown. Study-level findings and limits: With monozygotic twins, out-of-frame TCR alpha sharing exceeded what models estimated. Out-of-frame alpha sequences that twins shared showed excess low generation probability.

These data were also reused for a study on yellow fever vaccine responses in identical twins.

The source of this sequence is a woman between 18 and 29 years old in good health. What was sequenced was PBMCs. The rearrangement links TRBV14 to TRBJ1-3; tentative D call: TRBD1 (6 bases). CDR3 DNA: TGTGCCAGCAGTGATTGGGGGCCTGGAAACACCATATATTTT. It codes for CASSDWGPGNTIYF.